Listed here is a single T cell receptor beta chain. Method: immunoSEQ multiplex PCR; TCRdb's copy keeps in-frame clones and lacks some. Seen here are around 180,000 clones, 82% observed once, and the top ten hold about 4.8%. The data stem from a study of blood T cell repertoires in COVID-19. Across the whole study: PBMCs, B-cell-depleted T cells, or T cells provided the cDNA or gDNA that made up the material.

V was trimmed by 1 base and J by 2 bases, leaving 6 bases between them. The CDR3 contains 15 residues. In germline, CDR1 is SGHAT, CDR2 FQNNGV. This rearrangement joins TRBV11-2 to TRBJ2-6; perhaps TRBD1 as D (5 bases). The sequence came from a woman in her twenties or thirties with acute or convalescent COVID-19. Sequences were obtained from peripheral blood. CDR3 sequence reads: CASSLGQPGANVLTF. The CDR3 nucleotides read TGTGCCAGCAGCTTAGGACAGCCTGGGGCCAACGTCCTGACTTTC.